This T cell receptor beta chain is drawn from a study of blood T cell repertoires in COVID-19 (dated by TCRdb to about 2020). Regarding the complete study: The collaborator samples originated in the United States, Italy and Spain and spanned the acute and convalescent phases of COVID-19. The samples were drawn from the first 160 participants of the ongoing ImmuneRACE study and from over a thousand subjects provided by 6 global collaborators. Nearly every sample came with metadata listing a de-identified subject ID, COVID-19 status, age in years and sex. Deeply sampled blood TCRbeta repertoires from subjects exposed to, actively infected with, or recovered from COVID-19 were included in the dataset. Where available, HLA class I and class II types were taken from metadata supplied by the sample provider and were not determined by assay-based typing. The repertoires were released in a freely available public database intended as a resource for research on the immune response to SARS-CoV-2. The material from the prospective study consisted of cDNA or gDNA derived from T cells, B-cell-depleted T cells, or PBMCs. The paper as a whole reports these results and caveats: The amount of clinical and demographic metadata varied by source and participant and was provided uncurated.

This clone appeared once. What this receptor recognizes is not known. One base away there is no much larger clone; base qualities are not given. After removal of 2 bases from V and 8 bases from J, the junction retains 10 bases not matched to a gene. CDR1 and CDR2, per the germline V gene, are MNHEY and SVGAGI. From cysteine to phenylalanine, the CDR3 is 15 amino acids long. The retained sequence is limited to the CDR3, 45 bases, with the frame set at the first base. Participants in the prospective study were aged about 18 to 95 years, lived in 20 to 25 United States geographic areas, and enrolled through a virtual design. Cohort assignment in the prospective study relied on participant-reported clinical history from a screening survey and a study questionnaire. ImmuneRACE Cohort 3 recovered participants were defined by two consecutive negative NP/OP PCR tests, healthcare professional clearance, or symptom resolution. In the prospective study, whole blood, serum and a nasopharyngeal or oropharyngeal swab were collected from each participant by mobile phlebotomists. Additional blood draws and questionnaires over a 2-month period could optionally be provided by prospective study participants. Blood samples from the prospective study were shipped frozen or at room temperature prior to DNA extraction.

TCRbeta CDR3 regions were amplified from genomic DNA by means of the immunoSEQ Assay, a bias-controlled multiplex PCR. On the authors' methods: Nucleated cell counts per sample were estimated from amplification of reference gene primers within the assay. To quantify the absolute abundance of each unique TCRbeta CDR3 rearrangement, sequence reads were collapsed and filtered. For each sample, productive Simpson clonality was calculated as the square root of Simpson's diversity index across productive rearrangements. This immuneACCESS table, as held by TCRdb, lists in-frame sequences with V and J called but not all clones. Of the missing ones, under half trace to an unresolved V gene in checked studies; the others have no known cause. V, J and clone size were drawn from that table, and D and trimming were deduced from the DNA. This sample comprises around 200,000 clones, 85% of them detected only once. The top ten constitute around 20% of the sample.

The sequence was obtained from a man aged 35 to 55 who had recovered from COVID-19. This chain joins TRBV6-5 to TRBJ2-3; the junction holds 7 bases that match TRBD2. The sequencing sample was made of PBMCs or T cells enriched from blood (not recorded which). The bases read TGTGCCAGCAGTTACCTTGGGGGGGACCCTGGTACGCAGTATTTT. It codes for CASSYLGGDPGTQYF.